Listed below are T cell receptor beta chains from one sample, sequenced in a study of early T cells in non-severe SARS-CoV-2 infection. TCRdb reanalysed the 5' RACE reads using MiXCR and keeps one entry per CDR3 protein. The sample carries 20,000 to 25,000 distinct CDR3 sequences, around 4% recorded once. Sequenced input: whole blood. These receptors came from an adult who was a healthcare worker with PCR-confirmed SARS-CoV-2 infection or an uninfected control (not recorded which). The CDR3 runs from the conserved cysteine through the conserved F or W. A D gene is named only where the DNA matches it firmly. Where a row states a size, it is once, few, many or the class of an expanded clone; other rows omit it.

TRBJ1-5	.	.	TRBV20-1	TGCAGTGGCTTCAATCAGGGAATCAATCAGCCCCAGCATTTT	CSGFNQGINQPQHF
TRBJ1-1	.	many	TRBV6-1	TGTGCCAGCAGGGGGACGGATTTGAACACTGAAGCTTTCTTT	CASRGTDLNTEAFF
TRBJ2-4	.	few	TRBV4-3	TGCGCCAGCAGCCAAGAAGAGGGGGAGGACATTCAGTACTTC	CASSQEEGEDIQYF
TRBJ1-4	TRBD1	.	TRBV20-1	TGCAGTGCCTCGGACAGGGTAAATGAAAAACTGTTTTTT	CSASDRVNEKLFF
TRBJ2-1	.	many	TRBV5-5	TGTGCCAGCAGCCGATTAATTACCCCAGGGAATGAGCAGTTCTTC	CASSRLITPGNEQFF
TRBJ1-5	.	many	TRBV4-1	TGCGCCAGCAGCCAGGTAGCTCGGGGTCAGCCCCAGCATTTT	CASSQVARGQPQHF
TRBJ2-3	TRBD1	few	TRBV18	TGTGCCAGCTCACCACCGTCGAAAAGACAGGGGGCGGAAGATACGCAGTATTTT	CASSPPSKRQGAEDTQYF
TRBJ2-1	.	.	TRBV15	TGTGCCACCAGCAGTTCCGGGAACTTATACAATGAGCAGTTCTTC	CATSSSGNLYNEQFF
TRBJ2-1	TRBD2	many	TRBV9	TGTGCCAGCAGCCCCCGACTAGCGGGAGGGCCGGGGTACAATGAGCAGTTCTTC	CASSPRLAGGPGYNEQFF
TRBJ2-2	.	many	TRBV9	TGTGCCAGCAGCGTAGATCTCGCCGGGGAGCTGTTTTTT	CASSVDLAGELFF
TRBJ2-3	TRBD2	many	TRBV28	TGTGCCAGCAGTTTACCGATGGGACTAGCGGGAGTGGGTACGCAGTATTTT	CASSLPMGLAGVGTQYF
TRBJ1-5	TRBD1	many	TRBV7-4	TGTGCCAGCAGCAAGACAGGGCAGAATCAGCCCCAGCATTTT	CASSKTGQNQPQHF
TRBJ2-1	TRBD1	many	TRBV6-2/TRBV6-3	TGTGCCAGCAGATACGACAGGGGCTCCTACAATGAGCAGTTCTTC	CASRYDRGSYNEQFF
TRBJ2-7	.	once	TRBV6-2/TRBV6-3	TGTGCCAGCACCGGCGAAGCTCGCTCCTACGAGCAGTACTTC	CASTGEARSYEQYF
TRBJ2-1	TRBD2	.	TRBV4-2	TGTGCCAGCAGCCAGGGACTAGCGGGTTCGTTAGTAGGCAATGAGCAGTTCTTC	CASSQGLAGSLVGNEQFF
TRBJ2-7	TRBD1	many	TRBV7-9	TGTGCCAGCAGCAGTGGGGACAGCCCGAGGCACGAGCAGTACTTC	CASSSGDSPRHEQYF
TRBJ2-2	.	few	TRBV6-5	TGTGCCAGCAGTTACGGGGGGACTGGAAACACCGGGGAGCTGTTTTTT	CASSYGGTGNTGELFF
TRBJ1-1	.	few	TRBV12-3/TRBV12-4	TGTGCCAGCAGTTTTGGTGGAATTCAGGACACTGAAGCTTTCTTT	CASSFGGIQDTEAFF
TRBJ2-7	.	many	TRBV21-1	TGTGCCAGCAGCAAAAAATTTACCCGGACATTCAGCTCCTACGAGCAGTACTTC	CASSKKFTRTFSSYEQYF
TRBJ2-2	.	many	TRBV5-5	TGTGCCAGCAGCTTGACGGGAGCACGGGCCGGGGAGCTGTTTTTT	CASSLTGARAGELFF
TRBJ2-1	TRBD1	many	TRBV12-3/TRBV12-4	TGTGCCAGCAGTCGGGACAGGGGGCTGCACAATGAGCAGTTCTTC	CASSRDRGLHNEQFF
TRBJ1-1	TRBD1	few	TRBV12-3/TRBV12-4	TGTGCCAGCAGTTTGGTACAGGGGACTATTCTAAACACTGAAGCTTTCTTT	CASSLVQGTILNTEAFF
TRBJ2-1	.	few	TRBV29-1	TGCAGCGTTGAAGAGCGGGTCAATGAGCAGTTCTTC	CSVEERVNEQFF
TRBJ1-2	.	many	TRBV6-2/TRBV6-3	TGTGCCAGCAGTTACAGTGGTGGCGGGCGGCCTAACGGCTACACCTTC	CASSYSGGGRPNGYTF
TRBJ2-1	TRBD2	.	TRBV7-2	TGTGCCAGCAGCTTAGTTCTAGCGGGAGCGGGTGAGCAGTTCTTC	CASSLVLAGAGEQFF
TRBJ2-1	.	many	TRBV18	TGTGCCAGCTCCCTACAGGGTGGCGAGCAGTTCTTC	CASSLQGGEQFF
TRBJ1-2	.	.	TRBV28	TGTGCCACCATGACTATGGTTGGTAACTATGGCTACACCTTC	CATMTMVGNYGYTF
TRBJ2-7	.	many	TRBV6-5	TGTGCCAGCGGCAGCCAGGGGCTCCTTTCCTACGAGCAGTACTTC	CASGSQGLLSYEQYF
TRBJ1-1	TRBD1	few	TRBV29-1	TGCAGCGTTCGGTCAAGGGACAGGGCAAGTTCTGAAGCTTTCTTT	CSVRSRDRASSEAFF
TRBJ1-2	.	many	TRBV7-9	TGTGCCAGCGGTCGTAGGGGCAGGGCCTCTAACTATGGCTACACCTTC	CASGRRGRASNYGYTF
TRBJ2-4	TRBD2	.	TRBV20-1	TGCAGTGCTAGGCAGACTAGCGGAAATATAGCCAAAAACATTCAGTACTTC	CSARQTSGNIAKNIQYF
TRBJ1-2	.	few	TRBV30	TGTGCCTGGAGTTTCGGGCTCGCCTATGGCTACACCTTC	CAWSFGLAYGYTF
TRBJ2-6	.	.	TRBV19	TGTGCCAGTACCTTTCAAACTGGGGCCAACGTCCTGACTTTC	CASTFQTGANVLTF
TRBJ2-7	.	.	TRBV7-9	TGTGCCAGCAGCTTACAGGTGGGGGCGGCTACCTACGAGCAGTACTTC	CASSLQVGAATYEQYF
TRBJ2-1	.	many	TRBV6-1	TGTGCCAGCAGTGAAGTTTGGCAGGGATCTTTGTTCTTC	CASSEVWQGSLFF
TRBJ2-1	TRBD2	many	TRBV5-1	TGCGCCAGCAGCTTTGAGGGACTAGACGATGAGCAGTTCTTC	CASSFEGLDDEQFF
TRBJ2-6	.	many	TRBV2	TGTGCCAGCAGTCAACAGCTCTCTGGGGCCAACGTCCTGACTTTC	CASSQQLSGANVLTF
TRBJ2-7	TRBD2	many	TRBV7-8	TGTGCCAGCAGCGAACGGACTAGCGGGGGTAAGGAGCAGTACTTC	CASSERTSGGKEQYF
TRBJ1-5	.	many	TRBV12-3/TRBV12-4	TGTGCCAGCAGTTTTGGCAGGGGTCTTAATCAGCCCCAGCATTTT	CASSFGRGLNQPQHF
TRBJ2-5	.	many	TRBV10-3	TGTGCCATCAGTGAGTCCACAGGAGAGACCCAGTACTTC	CAISESTGETQYF
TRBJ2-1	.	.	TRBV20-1	TGCAGTGCTAGAGTAGACAGTAATGAGCAGTTCTTC	CSARVDSNEQFF
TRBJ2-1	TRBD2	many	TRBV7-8	TGTGCCAGCAGCCGGGAGGGAGTCTCCTACAATGAGCAGTTCTTC	CASSREGVSYNEQFF